These T cell receptor beta chains were read from a single sample in a study of molecular identifiers for immune sequencing clone quantification. TCRdb analysed the PCR reads with MiXCR anew, one entry per CDR3 protein. This table has roughly 630,000 distinct CDR3 sequences, approximately 24% appearing once. The sequenced material came from naive CD8+ T cells from blood, with Jurkat cell RNA spiked in. The source of these receptors is a human donor in good health. Some libraries in this study had Jurkat cell RNA spiked in. Both conserved end residues are trimmed from each CDR3. Each record gives: D gene, clone size, J gene, V gene, CDR3 protein. A D gene is named only where the DNA matches it firmly. Part of the rows lack a size; the others show once, few, many or a class for expanded clones.

TRBD2,many,TRBJ2-7,TRBV4-2,ATSPRLAEYEQY
-,many,TRBJ2-7,TRBV30,AWSDRSHEQY
-,few,TRBJ2-1,TRBV12-3/TRBV12-4,ASSWPENNEQF
-,few,TRBJ2-5,TRBV12-3/TRBV12-4,ASSLGLSQGTQY
TRBD1,few,TRBJ2-7,TRBV25-1,ASSPGGTGFSYEQY
-,-,TRBJ1-5,TRBV20-1,SPRDLRASENQPQH
-,-,TRBJ1-1,TRBV19,ASSIGRTAEAF
TRBD1,-,TRBJ2-1,TRBV6-5,ASIDRGRNEQF
TRBD2,many,TRBJ2-4,TRBV12-3/TRBV12-4,ASSLRGAGDKNIQY
TRBD2,-,TRBJ2-7,TRBV14,ASSEGLAGTIFYEQY
TRBD1,few,TRBJ2-7,TRBV9,ASSSDRDGYEQY
-,many,TRBJ1-4,TRBV11-2,ASSLEATNEKLF
TRBD1,-,TRBJ2-3,TRBV5-4,ASSWGTGDGHTDTQY
-,many,TRBJ2-3,TRBV20-1,SADKTGNADTQY
-,-,TRBJ2-2,TRBV12-5,ASDSPPGALF
-,few,TRBJ1-1,TRBV27,ASSSTPGHLNTEAF
TRBD2,-,TRBJ2-1,TRBV6-5,ASTAGGEQF
-,many,TRBJ1-1,TRBV9,ASGPPRGEAF
TRBD1,few,TRBJ1-2,TRBV19,ASSTGQGSYGYT
TRBD2,-,TRBJ2-3,TRBV3-1,ASSQGWGGSSDTQY
-,-,TRBJ1-2,TRBV11-2,ASSSLGGSNYGYT
-,many,TRBJ1-1,TRBV7-9,ASSLSVLNTEAF
-,-,TRBJ1-1,TRBV6-5,ASSYDGGMSTEAF
-,many,TRBJ2-2,TRBV7-2,ASSSTRMTGELF
-,-,TRBJ1-1,TRBV4-2,ASSQTETSNTEAF
-,few,TRBJ1-1,TRBV24-1,ATSDGTYTEAF
-,few,TRBJ1-6,TRBV20-1,SGGESSYNSPLH
-,few,TRBJ1-1,TRBV30,AWSDDTEAF
-,many,TRBJ2-5,TRBV12-3/TRBV12-4,ASSLAGAAETQY
TRBD1,-,TRBJ1-5,TRBV5-6,ASSFRGRAQPQR
-,few,TRBJ2-4,TRBV24-1,ATSDTGYIQY
TRBD2,many,TRBJ2-7,TRBV29-1,SVETSGDEQY
-,-,TRBJ1-4,TRBV2,ASSEMDRDDEKLF
TRBD2,few,TRBJ2-5,TRBV6-2/TRBV6-3,ASSPGLADDQETQY
-,many,TRBJ1-1,TRBV7-8,ASSPGTYEAF
TRBD1,-,TRBJ2-1,TRBV4-3,ASSQDRQGYLTEQF
-,-,TRBJ2-1,TRBV29-1,SVETTVHGQF
TRBD1,few,TRBJ2-7,TRBV20-1,SARPPGTGLSYEQY
-,few,TRBJ2-5,TRBV12-3/TRBV12-4,ASSLVHPSIKETQY
TRBD2,few,TRBJ2-1,TRBV5-5,ASSFDGAGGPYNEQF
TRBD2,-,TRBJ2-3,TRBV4-3,ASSQGVKREPADTQY
TRBD1,-,TRBJ2-2,TRBV19,ASSSKPGQGTNGELF